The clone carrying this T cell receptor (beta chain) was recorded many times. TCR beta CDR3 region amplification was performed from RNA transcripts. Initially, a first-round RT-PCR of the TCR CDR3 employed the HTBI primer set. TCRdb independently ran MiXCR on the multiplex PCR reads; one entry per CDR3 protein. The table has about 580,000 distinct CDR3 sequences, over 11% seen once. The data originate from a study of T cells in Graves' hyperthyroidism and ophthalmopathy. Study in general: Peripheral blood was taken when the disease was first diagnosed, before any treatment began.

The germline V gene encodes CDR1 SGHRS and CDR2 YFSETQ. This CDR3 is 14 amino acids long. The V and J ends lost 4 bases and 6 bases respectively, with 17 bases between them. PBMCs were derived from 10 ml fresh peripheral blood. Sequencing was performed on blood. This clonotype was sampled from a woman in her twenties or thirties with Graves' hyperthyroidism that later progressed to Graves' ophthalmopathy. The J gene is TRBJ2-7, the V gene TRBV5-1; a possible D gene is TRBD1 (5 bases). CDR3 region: CASSLEGADREQYF. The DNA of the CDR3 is TGCGCCAGCAGCCTGGAAGGGGCGGATCGCGAGCAGTACTTC.